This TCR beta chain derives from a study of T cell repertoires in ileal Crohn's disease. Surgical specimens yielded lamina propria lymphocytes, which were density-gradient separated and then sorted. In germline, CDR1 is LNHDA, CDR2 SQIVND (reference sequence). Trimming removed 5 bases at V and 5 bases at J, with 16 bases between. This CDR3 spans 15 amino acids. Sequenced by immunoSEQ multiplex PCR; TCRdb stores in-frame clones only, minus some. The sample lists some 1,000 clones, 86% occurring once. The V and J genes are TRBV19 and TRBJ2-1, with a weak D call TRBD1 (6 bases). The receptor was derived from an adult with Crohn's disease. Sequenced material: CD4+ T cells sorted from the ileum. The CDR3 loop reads CASSPQNRVHNEQFF. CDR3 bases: TGTGCCAGTAGTCCGCAAAACAGGGTCCACAATGAGCAGTTCTTC.